The 28 T cell receptor beta chains below come from one sample, sequenced in a study of T cells expressing NK-cell markers. One entry per CDR3 protein, without DNA, is what TCRdb gives after re-calling the 5' RACE reads. This sample's table reports approximately 460,000 distinct CDR3 sequences. The sample taken for sequencing was blood T cells: a sorted CD56 or NKG2C T cell subset, CD4+ or CD8+ T cells, or bulk PBMC T cells (not recorded which). These receptors all stem from a woman between 18 and 69 years old in good health.

The J gene is TRBJ2-5, the V gene TRBV11-2; TCRdb outputs TRBD2, but without DNA this stays unchecked. This CDR3 is 16 amino acids long. Germline CDR1 SGHAT, CDR2 FQNNGV. The CDR3 region is CASSPWTSGGGETQYF.

J is TRBJ2-1 and V is TRBV7-3; TCRdb returns TRBD2, unconfirmable since there is no DNA. Germline loops: CDR1 SGHTA, CDR2 FQGTGA. There are 15 residues in the CDR3. The CDR3 here is CASSEGGTSGNEQFF.

The J gene is TRBJ2-3, the V gene TRBV3-1; TCRdb returns TRBD2, unconfirmable since there is no DNA. Per germline, CDR1 LGHDT and CDR2 YNNKEL (reference sequence). The CDR3 extends over 15 amino acids. CDR3 sequence: CASSQGLAGTDTQYF.

This chain joins TRBV12-3 or TRBV12-4 and TRBJ2-5; TCRdb names TRBD1, which stays unverified in the absence of DNA. The CDR3 totals 14 residues. CDR3 protein: CASSLGGAGGTQYF.

The V call is TRBV28, the J call TRBJ2-3; the TCRdb call, TRBD2, lacks DNA for checking. From germline, CDR1 is MDHEN and CDR2 SYDVKM. This CDR3 is 17 amino acids long. This chain's CDR3 is CASSFMAGGLPTDTQYF.

The CDR3 sequence: CSARGPANEQFF. The rearrangement joins TRBV20-1 to TRBJ2-1. This CDR3 spans 12 amino acids. Per germline, CDR1 DFQATT and CDR2 SNEGSKA (reference sequence).

The genes are TRBV20-1 and TRBJ2-2. The germline V gene has CDR1 DFQATT and CDR2 SNEGSKA (reference sequence). CDR3 length: 14 amino acids. The CDR3 sequence: CSASLPKGTGELFF.

This chain joins TRBV7-9 and TRBJ2-7. The germline V gene encodes CDR1 SEHNR and CDR2 FQNEAQ (reference sequence). The CDR3 spans 13 residues. CDR3 residues: CASSLFSSYEQYF.

J is TRBJ2-5 and V is TRBV12-3 or TRBV12-4; TCRdb's D call, TRBD2, is unchecked because there is no DNA. The CDR3 spans 13 residues. The CDR3 loop is CASSPNSGETQYF.

V usage is TRBV20-1 and J usage is TRBJ2-3; TCRdb picks TRBD1, but there is no DNA to check that call. The CDR3 is 15 residues long. The germline V gene has CDR1 DFQATT and CDR2 SNEGSKA (reference sequence). CDR3 residues: CSARVGFPTPDTQYF.

V and J are TRBV29-1 and TRBJ1-4; TCRdb gives TRBD1 as the D gene, but with no DNA this cannot be confirmed. The CDR3 contains 13 residues. Germline V gene lookup returns CDR1 SQVTM and CDR2 ANQGSEA. CDR3 loop: CSVRRGQREKLFF.

The genes are TRBV5-5 and TRBJ1-1; TCRdb gives TRBD1 as the D gene, but with no DNA this cannot be confirmed. Per the germline V gene, CDR1 is SGHKS and CDR2 is YYEKEE (reference sequence). The CDR3 runs to 15 residues. CDR3: CASRPGSVENTEAFF.

The gene calls are TRBV5-1 and TRBJ2-1; there is no DNA to check the TCRdb D call of TRBD2. The CDR3 extends over 16 amino acids. Germline CDR1 is SGHRS and CDR2 is YFSETQ. CDR3 amino acids: CASSGGALSSYNEQFF. Full variable domain (missing parts from reference TRBV5-1 and TRBJ2-1): KAGVTQTPRYLIKTRGQQVTLSCSPISGHRSVSWYQQTPGQGLQFLFEYFSETQRNKGNFPGRFSGRQFSNSRSEMNVSTLELGDSALYLCASSGGALSSYNEQFFGPGTRLTVL.

The chain employs TRBV9 and TRBJ1-1; TCRdb picks TRBD1, but there is no DNA to check that call. This CDR3 comprises 15 residues. Germline CDR1 and CDR2: SGDLS and YYNGEE. The CDR3 loop reads CASSLWGGANTEAFF.

The chain has TRBV5-4 and TRBJ1-1. Germline CDR1 is SGHNT and CDR2 is YYREEE (reference sequence). The CDR3 loop spans 13 amino acids. CDR3 loop: CASSLASRTEAFF.

This chain connects TRBV29-1 to TRBJ2-2; TCRdb reports TRBD1, a call that lacks DNA to check it against. The CDR3 length is 14 residues. Germline loops: CDR1 SQVTM, CDR2 ANQGSEA. CDR3 protein: CSVGENRDAGELFF.

V and J are TRBV20-1 and TRBJ1-1; TCRdb proposes TRBD1, but this gene call is untestable without DNA. The germline CDR1 and CDR2 sequences are DFQATT and SNEGSKA (reference sequence). This CDR3 is built from 13 residues. The CDR3 loop reads CSAERKQATEAFF.

The chain employs TRBV12-3 or TRBV12-4 and TRBJ2-2; TCRdb gives TRBD1 as the D gene, but with no DNA this cannot be confirmed. The CDR3 loop spans 16 amino acids. The CDR3 loop reads CASRTGQGVNTGELFF.

The rearrangement uses TRBV21-1 and TRBJ1-4. TRBV21-1 has pseudogene status. There are 13 residues in the CDR3. CDR3 amino acids: CASSERGHEKLFF.

The genes are TRBV5-1 and TRBJ2-5; checking the TCRdb D call of TRBD1 is not possible without DNA. The CDR3 loop spans 16 amino acids. Germline values: CDR1 SGHRS, CDR2 YFSETQ. The CDR3 is CASSLPSGVAVETQYF.

The rearrangement uses TRBV15 and TRBJ2-7; absent DNA, TCRdb's TRBD1 call cannot be checked. The CDR3 loop spans 16 amino acids. Germline CDR1 and CDR2: LNHNV and YYDKDF (reference sequence). This CDR3 is CATSRDLAQGTYEQYF.

The chain couples TRBV14 to TRBJ1-2; checking the TCRdb D call of TRBD1 is not possible without DNA. This CDR3 has 14 amino acids. CDR1 is SGHDN, CDR2 FVKESK, per germline. The chain's CDR3 is CASSPDRHLYGYTF.

The J gene is TRBJ2-5, the V gene TRBV28; the TCRdb call, TRBD1, lacks DNA for checking. Germline loops: CDR1 MDHEN, CDR2 SYDVKM. The CDR3 length is 16 residues. The CDR3 loop is CASSLRPGQPSETQYF.

The chain recombines TRBV29-1 with TRBJ2-5; TCRdb's D call, TRBD1, is unchecked because there is no DNA. The CDR3 spans 12 residues. Germline CDR1 reads SQVTM; CDR2 reads ANQGSEA. The CDR3 sequence: CSVEGGAETQYF.

The chain carries TRBV6-5 and TRBJ2-1. From germline, CDR1 is MNHEY and CDR2 SVGAGI. CDR3 length: 14 residues. CDR3 protein: CASSLGFAYNEQFF.

The chain combines TRBV3-1 with TRBJ2-6. This CDR3 has 16 amino acids. In germline, CDR1 is LGHDT, CDR2 YNNKEL (reference sequence). CDR3 region: CASSRQIYSGANVLTF.

The genes are TRBV19 and TRBJ2-1; the D call of TRBD2 rests on TCRdb alone, since no DNA is present to check it. CDR1 and CDR2 from the germline V gene are LNHDA and SQIVND (reference sequence). The CDR3 is 15 amino acids. CDR3: CASRPLAGPYNEQFF. The full variable domain, with the rest looked up from reference TRBV19 and TRBJ2-1, is DGGITQSPKYLFRKEGQNVTLSCEQNLNHDAMYWYRQDPGQGLRLIYYSQIVNDFQKGDIAEGYSVSREKKESFPLTVTSAQKNPTAFYLCASRPLAGPYNEQFFGPGTRLTVL.

The chain couples TRBV12-3 or TRBV12-4 to TRBJ2-5; TCRdb reports TRBD1, a call that lacks DNA to check it against. The CDR3 extends over 16 amino acids. CDR3 in amino acids: CASSPRTGTYQETQYF.